A selection of T cell receptor beta chains follows, all from one sample in a study of shared clonotypes between healthy human individuals. Profiled with immunoSEQ multiplex PCR; TCRdb holds only in-frame clones, not every one. In the table there are millions of clones, 85% to 95% of which are singletons. Sequenced: naive CD4+ T cells from PBMCs. Receptors were obtained from a man between 18 and 35 years old in good health. Some clones in this sample may be carry-over from other donors' samples. The CDR3 runs from the conserved cysteine through the conserved F or W.

CDR3 protein: CASSIGIRGLYEQYF
V gene: TRBV19

CDR3 protein: CASSSPGGANYGYTF
V gene: TRBV6-5

CDR3 protein: CASSLFGTDQETQYF
V gene: TRBV5-1

CDR3 protein: CASSARVTPTGGDTQYF
V gene: TRBV9

CDR3 protein: CASSFPQNTEAFF
V gene: TRBV5-1

CDR3 protein: CASSLIRSQETQYF
V gene: TRBV27

CDR3 protein: CASSRQANTGELFF
V gene: TRBV11-2

CDR3 protein: CASRRALGGYTF
V gene: TRBV9

CDR3 protein: CASSEGTRHNEQFF
V gene: TRBV28

CDR3 protein: CASSGLSPHNEQFF
V gene: TRBV10-2

CDR3 protein: CASSTGQGGFIQYF
V gene: TRBV6-1

CDR3 protein: CASSARTGRYTDTQYF
V gene: TRBV19

CDR3 protein: CASGPLPLFF
V gene: TRBV28

CDR3 protein: CAWSMTDNTGELFF
V gene: TRBV30

CDR3 protein: CASSLGYSYEQYF
V gene: TRBV5-1

CDR3 protein: CATGHGSSYEQYF
V gene: TRBV6-6

CDR3 protein: CSVLGIYNEQFF
V gene: TRBV29-1

CDR3 protein: CANPLVSYEQYF
V gene: TRBV25-1

CDR3 protein: CASSQVPSGGYEQYF
V gene: TRBV4-3

CDR3 protein: CASSAQGARYEQYF
V gene: TRBV5-4

CDR3 protein: CASSQLRGGEQYF
V gene: TRBV4-3

CDR3 protein: CAWSQAGYAYNEQFF
V gene: TRBV30

CDR3 protein: CASSIKTGAYEQYF
V gene: TRBV19

CDR3 protein: CASSESRARTGGYNEQFF
V gene: TRBV10-1

CDR3 protein: CASSYTGGAGNTIYF
V gene: TRBV7-3

CDR3 protein: CASGVSREQFF
V gene: TRBV28

CDR3 protein: CASSPIAREGYEQYF
V gene: TRBV5-1

CDR3 protein: CASSLSSSGYSTDTQYF
V gene: TRBV11-2

CDR3 protein: CATSLRTGLAAPNEQFF
V gene: TRBV15

CDR3 protein: CASSMAGGSSYEQYF
V gene: TRBV19

CDR3 protein: CASSQGGGRSNNEQFF
V gene: TRBV4-1

CDR3 protein: CASSFRREQYF
V gene: TRBV27

CDR3 protein: CASSSPTGGRDYGYTF
V gene: TRBV6-6

CDR3 protein: CASSLPGGGRSLHEQYF
V gene: TRBV5-4

CDR3 protein: CASSSLPGAGASYEQYF
V gene: TRBV28

CDR3 protein: CASSSGEGAARNQPQHF
V gene: TRBV27